This T cell receptor (beta chain) stems from a study of blood T cell repertoires in COVID-19. Trimming stripped 2 bases from V and 2 bases from J, with 6 bases between. The CDR3 covers 14 residues. The V gene's germline CDR1 is LNHDA and CDR2 SQIVND (reference sequence). In the source study's methods: Scientists estimated how many nucleated cells there were by amplifying reference gene primers. Only in-frame clones appear in the TCRdb table, and some are missing; sequencing was by immunoSEQ multiplex PCR. From that table come the V and J calls and clone size; the DNA was used to work out D and trimming. The sample has some 130,000 clones, about nine tenths seen once; the top ten hold 3.7%.

This clonotype was obtained from a man aged 50-60 years with active COVID-19. The chain joins TRBV19 to TRBJ2-2, with no clear D. The sequencing input was peripheral blood. CDR3 bases: TGTGCCAGTAGTATAAGCATTAACACCGGGGAGCTGTTTTTT. This codes for CASSISINTGELFF.